This note documents a single T cell receptor (beta chain) sequence. The antigen is unknown. This sample was taken from a study of PD-1 blockade in classical Hodgkin lymphoma. Study-level findings and limits: Patients with an early start, nivolumab under 1 year after ASCT, were excluded. By C4D1 there was a significant rise in CD4+ TCR diversity but not in CD8+ TCR diversity.

TCRdb's table, derived via immunoSEQ multiplex PCR, lists solely in-frame clones and lacks some. The sample contains 35,000 to 50,000 clones, over 60% of which appear only once. Every single patient, without exception, relapsed after autologous stem cell transplantation, and brentuximab vedotin exposure varied. Responses achieved at best were complete response, partial response or progressive disease. The sample in question was peripheral blood mononuclear cells (PBMCs), obtained at baseline. The receptor was derived from a human donor with classical Hodgkin lymphoma.

CDR3 region: CASSVGGKGYEQYF. The CDR3 region has the DNA TGTGCCAGCAGCGTAGGGGGGAAGGGCTACGAGCAGTACTTC. This chain uses TRBV9 with TRBJ2-7; D is perhaps TRBD1 or TRBD2 (5 bases each). V was pared by 0 bases and J by 3 bases, with 10 bases between. Germline CDR1 SGDLS, CDR2 YYNGEE. The CDR3 loop spans 14 amino acids.